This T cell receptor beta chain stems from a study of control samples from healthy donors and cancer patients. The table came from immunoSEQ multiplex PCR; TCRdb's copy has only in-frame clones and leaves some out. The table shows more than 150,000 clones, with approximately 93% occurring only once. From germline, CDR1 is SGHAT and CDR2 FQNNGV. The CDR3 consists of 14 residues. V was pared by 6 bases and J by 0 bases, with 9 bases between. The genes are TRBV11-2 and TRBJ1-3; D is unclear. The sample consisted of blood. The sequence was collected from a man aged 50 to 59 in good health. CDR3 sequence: CASSTPSSGNTIYF. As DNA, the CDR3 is TGTGCCAGCAGTACACCGAGCTCTGGAAACACCATATATTTT.